The clone carrying this TCR beta chain was seen repeatedly, ten times or more. V lost 5 bases and J lost 0; bases outside the gene matches: 0. Germline lookup yields CDR1 MNHEY and CDR2 SVGEGT. The CDR3 is 14 residues long. TCRdb independently ran MiXCR on the 5' RACE reads; one entry per CDR3 protein. Found here are a few hundred thousand distinct CDR3 sequences, 15% to 20% of them singletons; the top ten hold about 22%. The sample originates from a study of T-cell memory formation after mild COVID-19. V is TRBV6-2 or TRBV6-3 and J is TRBJ2-3; 9 nucleotides align to TRBD2. The clonotype comes from a man between 18 and 29 years old who had mild COVID-19 (a few samples of this study predate the infection). Cell type and time point are not known. The sequenced material came from PBMCs or a T cell subset sorted from them (not recorded which). The CDR3 region has the DNA TGTGCCAGCAGTAGCGGGGGGAGCACAGATACGCAGTATTTT. Protein sequence: CASSSGGSTDTQYF.